The clone carrying this TCR beta chain has at least ten counts. Its cognate antigen is unknown. The sample belongs to a study of T cell repertoires in cytomegalovirus infection. About the research overall: Public TCR beta signatures provided an indication of both CMV infection and a matching HLA type.

TCRdb redid the calling of the reads with MiXCR, one entry per CDR3 protein. The sample records 310,000 or so distinct CDR3 sequences, roughly 15% being singletons. General observations from the study: CMV-specific TCR beta clonotypes restricted by HLA-C dominated the ex vivo response.

CDR1 and CDR2 (germline): LGHNA, YNFKEQ. Trimming pared 0 bases from V and 7 bases from J, leaving 12 bases between. This CDR3 spans 14 amino acids. The sample comprised PBMCs. The sequence was obtained from a human donor in good health (CMV status not recorded). Some clones in this sample may be carry-over from other donors' samples. The V call is TRBV4-2, the J call TRBJ1-2; the D gene is possibly TRBD1 (5 bases). The CDR3 region is CASSQDPGVGGYTF. DNA of the CDR3: TGTGCCAGCAGCCAAGACCCGGGGGTTGGTGGCTACACCTTC.